This T cell receptor (beta chain) was sequenced during a study of blood T cell repertoires in COVID-19. Study-wide background: Specimens from acute and convalescent COVID-19 originated in the United States, Italy and Spain.

Clones were read by immunoSEQ multiplex PCR, and TCRdb kept only the in-frame ones, dropping some. The sample includes hundreds of thousands of clones, around 86% of them seen just once. Unmatched junction bases numbered 2, after V lost 2 bases and J lost 2 bases. The germline gives CDR1 KGHSH, CDR2 LQKENI. The CDR3 runs 15 residues. The sequenced material came from peripheral blood. The rearrangement joins TRBV18 to TRBJ2-5; 10 bases line up with TRBD2. The sequence was collected from a man between 60 and 75 years old who had recovered from COVID-19. The CDR3 loop is CASSPRAGGQETQYF. The CDR3 nucleotides read TGTGCCAGCTCACCAAGAGCGGGGGGGCAAGAGACCCAGTACTTC.